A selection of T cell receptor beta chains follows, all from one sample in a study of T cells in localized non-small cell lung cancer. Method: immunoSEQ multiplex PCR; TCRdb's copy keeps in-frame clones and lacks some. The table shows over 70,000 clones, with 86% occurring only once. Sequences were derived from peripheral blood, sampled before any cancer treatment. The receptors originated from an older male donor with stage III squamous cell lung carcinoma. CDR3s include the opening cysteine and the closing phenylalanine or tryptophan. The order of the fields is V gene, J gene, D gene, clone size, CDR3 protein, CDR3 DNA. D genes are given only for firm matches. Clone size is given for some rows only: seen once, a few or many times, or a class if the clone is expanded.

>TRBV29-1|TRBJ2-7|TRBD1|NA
CSAVTGGGDDEQYF
TGCAGCGCTGTGACAGGGGGAGGTGACGACGAGCAGTACTTC
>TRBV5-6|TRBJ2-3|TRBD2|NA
CASSYPQGSGGPTDTQYF
TGTGCCAGCAGCTATCCCCAGGGTAGCGGGGGTCCGACAGATACGCAGTATTTT
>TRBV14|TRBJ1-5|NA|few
CASSQSNLNQPQHF
TGTGCCAGCAGCCAATCCAACCTCAATCAGCCCCAGCATTTT
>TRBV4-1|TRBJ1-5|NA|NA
CASSQDIEGRGGKPQHF
TGCGCCAGCAGCCAAGATATAGAAGGCAGGGGAGGGAAGCCCCAGCATTTT
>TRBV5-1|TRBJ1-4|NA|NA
CASSPSGAQGREKLFF
TGCGCCAGCAGCCCTTCAGGAGCCCAGGGACGCGAAAAACTGTTTTTT
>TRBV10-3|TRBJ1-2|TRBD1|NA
CAISMTGRDGYTF
TGTGCCATCAGTATGACAGGGCGTGATGGCTACACCTTC
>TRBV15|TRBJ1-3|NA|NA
CATAGEPSSTTIYF
TGTGCCACCGCTGGGGAGCCCTCCTCAACCACCATATATTTT
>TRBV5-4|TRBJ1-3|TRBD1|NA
CASSLGGQIISGNTIYF
TGTGCCAGCAGCTTGGGGGGACAGATTATCTCTGGAAACACCATATATTTT
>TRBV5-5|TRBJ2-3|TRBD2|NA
CASSSGLAGGRTDTQYF
TGTGCCAGCAGCAGCGGACTAGCGGGGGGCCGGACAGATACGCAGTATTTT
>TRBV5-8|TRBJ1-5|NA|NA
CASSLGSLSNQPQHF
TGTGCCAGCAGCTTGGGGTCCCTTAGCAATCAGCCCCAGCATTTT
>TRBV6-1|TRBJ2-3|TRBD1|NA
CASSRDRSTDTQYF
TGTGCCAGCAGCCGGGACAGGAGCACAGATACGCAGTATTTT
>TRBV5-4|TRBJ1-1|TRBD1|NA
CASSLEDRVYTEAFF
TGTGCCAGCAGCCTGGAGGACAGGGTTTACACTGAAGCTTTCTTT
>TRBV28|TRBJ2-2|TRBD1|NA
CASSRTGTGSGELFF
TGTGCCAGCAGTAGAACCGGGACAGGGTCCGGGGAGCTGTTTTTT
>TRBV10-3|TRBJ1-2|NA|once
CAITPPGGPLEGYTF
TGTGCCATCACCCCCCCGGGAGGCCCACTGGAGGGCTACACCTTC
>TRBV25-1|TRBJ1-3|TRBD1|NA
CASSDTGGPGNTIYF
TGTGCCAGCAGTGATACAGGGGGCCCTGGAAACACCATATATTTT
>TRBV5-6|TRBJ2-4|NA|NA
CASSLGRGGNIQYF
TGTGCCAGCAGCTTGGGCAGGGGTGGGAACATTCAGTACTTC
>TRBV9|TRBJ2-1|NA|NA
CASSVLGDLSYNEQFF
TGTGCCAGCAGCGTCCTAGGGGACCTCTCCTACAATGAGCAGTTCTTC
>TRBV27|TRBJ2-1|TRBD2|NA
CASSRGGTILF
TGTGCCAGCAGTCGCGGGGGAACTATACTCTTC
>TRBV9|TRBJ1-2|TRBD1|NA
CASSVLQGTGYTF
TGTGCCAGCAGCGTACTACAGGGGACTGGCTACACCTTC
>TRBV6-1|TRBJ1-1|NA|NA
CASRGNVNTEAFF
TGTGCCAGCAGGGGGAATGTGAACACTGAAGCTTTCTTT
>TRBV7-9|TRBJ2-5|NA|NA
CASSFASGVQETQYF
TGTGCCAGCAGCTTCGCTTCTGGTGTTCAGGAGACCCAGTACTTC
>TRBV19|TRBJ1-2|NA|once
CASRSGGGNYGYTF
TGTGCCAGTAGGTCGGGGGGGGGCAACTATGGCTACACCTTC
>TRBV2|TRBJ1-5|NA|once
CASSWEVTEPQHF
TGTGCCAGCAGCTGGGAGGTCACGGAGCCCCAGCATTTT
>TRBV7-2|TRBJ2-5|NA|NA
CASSLWGGETQYF
TGTGCCAGCAGCTTATGGGGAGGAGAGACCCAGTACTTC
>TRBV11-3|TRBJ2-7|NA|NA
CASSLDFRNEQYF
TGTGCCAGCAGCTTAGATTTCCGAAATGAGCAGTACTTC
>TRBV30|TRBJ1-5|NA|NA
CAWGGGNQPQHF
TGTGCCTGGGGTGGGGGCAATCAGCCCCAGCATTTT